These T cell receptor beta chains were read from a single sample in a study of PD-L1 blockade in urothelial cancer. Data came from immunoSEQ multiplex PCR; TCRdb stores just in-frame clones and leaves some out. The sample has around 40,000 clones, about 86% seen once. The material sequenced was PBMCs, taken around atezolizumab (anti-PD-L1) treatment. The receptors originated from a man aged 60 to 69 with urothelial cancer. Each CDR3 is given with its conserved first and last residue. A D gene is named only where the DNA matches it firmly. A clone size is listed for some rows: how often the clone was seen (once, few, many), or a class if it is expanded.

V	size	D	J	CDR3	DNA
TRBV6-5	-	TRBD1	TRBJ2-7	CASSPRDRYYEQYF	TGTGCCAGCAGCCCCCGGGACAGGTACTACGAGCAGTACTTC
TRBV5-5	-	TRBD2	TRBJ2-1	CASSFWEGNEQFF	TGTGCCAGCAGCTTCTGGGAGGGCAATGAGCAGTTCTTC
TRBV5-1	-	-	TRBJ2-5	CASSLETRRETQYF	TGCGCCAGCAGCTTGGAAACTAGGCGGGAGACCCAGTACTTC
TRBV7-8	-	TRBD2	TRBJ2-3	CASSLGLAGGGSTDTQYF	TGTGCCAGCAGCTTAGGACTAGCGGGGGGCGGAAGCACAGATACGCAGTATTTT
TRBV7-9	-	TRBD1	TRBJ2-2	CASSLDRSNTGELFF	TGTGCCAGCAGCCTGGACAGGTCGAACACCGGGGAGCTGTTTTTT
TRBV5-1	-	TRBD1	TRBJ1-5	CASSPTGDPNQPQHF	TGCGCCAGCAGCCCGACAGGGGACCCCAATCAGCCCCAGCATTTT
TRBV6-5	-	-	TRBJ1-2	CASSTDARAYGYTF	TGTGCCAGCAGTACGGACGCGCGGGCTTATGGCTACACCTTC
TRBV4-2	few	-	TRBJ2-1	CASSLGLGNEQFF	TGTGCCAGCAGCCTTGGACTTGGGAATGAGCAGTTCTTC
TRBV18	-	-	TRBJ2-5	CASSPLGRETQYF	TGTGCCAGCTCACCACTCGGTCGGGAGACCCAGTACTTC
TRBV11-2	-	-	TRBJ2-2	CASLSAGELFF	TGTGCCAGCCTCTCAGCCGGGGAGCTGTTTTTT
TRBV30	-	TRBD2	TRBJ2-7	CAWRLAGSSSYEQYF	TGTGCCTGGAGACTAGCGGGTTCCTCCTCCTACGAGCAGTACTTC
TRBV4-3	-	-	TRBJ2-1	CASSQETTVGEQFF	TGCGCCAGCAGCCAAGAGACTACGGTAGGTGAGCAGTTCTTC
TRBV15	-	-	TRBJ2-2	CATSREQWSAGELFF	TGTGCCACCAGCAGAGAACAGTGGTCGGCCGGGGAGCTGTTTTTT
TRBV9	-	TRBD2	TRBJ2-2	CASSVVSSGPTGELFF	TGTGCCAGCAGCGTAGTGTCTAGCGGACCTACCGGGGAGCTGTTTTTT
TRBV5-1	-	-	TRBJ1-1	CASSPGGGSDTEAFF	TGCGCCAGCAGCCCCGGGGGGGGTTCAGACACTGAAGCTTTCTTT
TRBV21-1	-	-	TRBJ1-1	CASSKEGRMRVNTEAFF	TGTGCCAGCAGCAAAGAAGGGCGGATGAGGGTGAACACTGAAGCTTTCTTT
TRBV6-6	-	-	TRBJ2-3	CASSYLGLTDTQYF	TGTGCCAGCAGTTACTTAGGACTCACAGATACGCAGTATTTT
TRBV11-2	once	TRBD2	TRBJ2-5	CASSSLWDRGGQETQYF	TGTGCCAGCAGCTCCCTCTGGGATCGCGGGGGGCAAGAGACCCAGTACTTC
TRBV11-2	-	TRBD1	TRBJ2-7	CASSLAGTDLYEQYF	TGTGCCAGCAGCTTAGCCGGGACAGACCTCTACGAGCAGTACTTC
TRBV10-2	-	-	TRBJ1-1	CASSEGLYTEAFF	TGCGCCAGCAGTGAGGGACTATACACTGAAGCTTTCTTT
TRBV14	-	TRBD1	TRBJ1-1	CASSSVWGQHTEAFF	TGTGCCAGCAGCAGCGTTTGGGGACAGCACACTGAAGCTTTCTTT
TRBV6-1	-	TRBD1	TRBJ1-5	CASSDPGRGKPVQHF	TGTGCCAGCAGTGACCCCGGCAGGGGGAAGCCCGTTCAGCATTTT
TRBV5-1	-	-	TRBJ1-5	CASSFSGLSNQPQHF	TGCGCCAGCAGCTTTTCAGGACTTAGCAATCAGCCCCAGCATTTT
TRBV5-1	-	-	TRBJ1-1	CASSYGGLEAFF	TGCGCCAGCAGCTATGGTGGGCTTGAAGCTTTCTTT
TRBV5-1	-	TRBD2	TRBJ2-7	CASHPGTRSYEQYF	TGCGCCAGCCACCCCGGGACTAGGTCCTACGAGCAGTACTTC
TRBV6-1	-	-	TRBJ1-2	CASSESGVNSYGYTF	TGTGCCAGCAGTGAATCGGGGGTGAACTCCTATGGCTACACCTTC
TRBV28	-	TRBD1	TRBJ1-2	CASSLTGTGNYGYTF	TGTGCCAGCAGTTTAACCGGGACAGGGAACTATGGCTACACCTTC
TRBV18	once	TRBD1	TRBJ2-6	CASSPGTGSSGANVLTF	TGTGCCAGCTCCCCCGGGACAGGCAGCTCTGGGGCCAACGTCCTGACTTTC
TRBV15	-	TRBD1	TRBJ1-1	CATRQGYTEAFF	TGTGCCACAAGACAGGGTTACACTGAAGCTTTCTTT
TRBV2	few	TRBD1	TRBJ2-3	CASSEARTGRLPDTQYF	TGTGCCAGCAGTGAAGCCCGGACAGGGAGGCTCCCAGATACGCAGTATTTT
TRBV5-5	-	-	TRBJ2-2	CASSLGRTNTGELFF	TGTGCCAGCAGCTTGGGCAGAACGAACACCGGGGAGCTGTTTTTT
TRBV5-1	-	-	TRBJ2-5	CASSSTESGRGQETQYF	TGCGCCAGCAGCTCGACTGAGTCCGGCAGGGGTCAAGAGACCCAGTACTTC
TRBV6-1	-	TRBD1	TRBJ1-1	CACHRGLTEAFF	TGTGCCTGCCACAGGGGGCTCACTGAAGCTTTCTTT
TRBV29-1	few	-	TRBJ2-7	CSVRSSYEQYF	TGCAGCGTGAGGTCCTCCTACGAGCAGTACTTC
TRBV27	-	TRBD1	TRBJ2-7	CASRRDRYYEQYF	TGTGCCAGCAGACGGGACAGGTATTACGAGCAGTACTTC
TRBV25-1	-	-	TRBJ2-1	CASSEFRIEQFF	TGTGCCAGCAGTGAATTCCGTATTGAGCAGTTCTTC
TRBV4-1	few	TRBD1	TRBJ2-7	CASSKRDRGEQYF	TGCGCCAGCAGCAAGCGGGACAGGGGCGAGCAGTACTTC
TRBV7-2	-	-	TRBJ1-1	CASSFSTVNTEAFF	TGTGCCAGCAGCTTCTCGACAGTGAACACTGAAGCTTTCTTT
TRBV5-5	-	TRBD1	TRBJ1-1	CASSLGTGLGWAFF	TGTGCCAGCAGCTTGGGGACAGGGCTAGGGTGGGCTTTCTTT
TRBV27	-	TRBD2	TRBJ2-3	CASSFLAGETDTQYF	TGTGCCAGCAGTTTCCTAGCGGGGGAAACAGATACGCAGTATTTT
TRBV30	-	-	TRBJ2-1	CAWTPGDSVQFF	TGTGCCTGGACCCCGGGAGACTCGGTGCAGTTCTTC
TRBV6-6	-	TRBD2	TRBJ2-1	CALREGRGAHNEQFF	TGTGCCCTTAGGGAGGGCCGAGGAGCTCACAATGAGCAGTTCTTC
TRBV30	-	TRBD1	TRBJ1-2	CAWDPGTALRYGYTF	TGTGCCTGGGACCCCGGGACAGCCTTACGCTATGGCTACACCTTC
TRBV10-3	-	TRBD1	TRBJ2-7	CAISRDRDYEQYF	TGTGCCATCAGCCGGGACAGGGACTACGAGCAGTACTTC
TRBV2	-	TRBD2	TRBJ2-7	CASTPGLAGGTYEQYF	TGTGCCAGCACTCCGGGACTAGCGGGGGGAACCTACGAGCAGTACTTC
TRBV18	-	-	TRBJ1-1	CASSSMAGANTEAFF	TGTGCCAGCTCAAGCATGGCAGGGGCGAACACTGAAGCTTTCTTT
TRBV6-1	-	TRBD1	TRBJ2-4	CASSPGTGRNIQYF	TGTGCCAGCAGTCCAGGGACAGGGAGAAACATTCAGTACTTC
TRBV11-2	-	TRBD2	TRBJ2-5	CASSLGLAERETQYF	TGTGCCAGCAGCTTAGGGCTAGCGGAGAGAGAGACCCAGTACTTC
TRBV2	few	-	TRBJ1-2	CASPGGSYGYTF	TGTGCCAGCCCGGGTGGCAGCTATGGCTACACCTTC
TRBV27	-	-	TRBJ1-5	CATRAGLNQPQHF	TGTGCCACCCGGGCGGGGCTTAATCAGCCCCAGCATTTT
TRBV28	-	-	TRBJ1-5	CASSTRGGSNQPQHF	TGTGCCAGCAGTACAAGGGGGGGGAGCAATCAGCCCCAGCATTTT
TRBV4-2	-	-	TRBJ1-2	CASSQDVGHGGYTF	TGTGCCAGCAGCCAAGATGTTGGACACGGTGGCTACACCTTC
TRBV27	-	TRBD2	TRBJ2-7	CASSHQTSGRASREQYF	TGTGCCAGCAGTCACCAGACTAGCGGGAGGGCCTCTCGGGAGCAGTACTTC
TRBV7-6	-	-	TRBJ2-7	CASSSYRVSAYEQYF	TGTGCCAGCAGCTCCTACAGGGTCTCGGCCTACGAGCAGTACTTC